Listed here are 13 T cell receptor beta chains from one sample, sequenced in a study of blood T cell repertoires in COVID-19. The table came from immunoSEQ multiplex PCR; TCRdb's copy has only in-frame clones and leaves some out. The sample includes over 150,000 clones, more than 75% of them seen just once. The sequencing sample was made of peripheral blood. The source is a man between 40 and 49 years old with acute or convalescent COVID-19.

This clone was seen only a few times. V is TRBV5-5 and J is TRBJ1-2, with D unresolved. The germline V gene has CDR1 SGHKS and CDR2 YYEKEE (reference sequence). Trimming stripped 6 bases from V and 2 bases from J, with 17 bases between. CDR3 length: 15 residues. Written as DNA, the CDR3 is TGTGCCAGCACCCAGAGCCTCGGGGAGAACTATGGCTACACCTTC. Protein product: CASTQSLGENYGYTF.

The rearrangement joins TRBV9 to TRBJ2-1, with 10 bases lining up with TRBD2. V was clipped by 3 bases and J by 0 bases; unmatched bases: 3. Germline lookup yields CDR1 SGDLS and CDR2 YYNGEE. The CDR3 is made up of 16 amino acids. In nucleotides, the CDR3 is TGTGCCAGCAGCGAGCGGGGGGGGAACTCCTACAATGAGCAGTTCTTC. Amino acid sequence: CASSERGGNSYNEQFF.

This clone has just one count. The chain couples TRBV24-1 to TRBJ2-4; 7 bases agree with TRBD1. J was trimmed by 0 bases and V by 4 bases; bases with no gene match: 5. This CDR3 contains 16 residues. The germline CDR1 and CDR2 sequences are KGHDR and SFDVKD. The CDR3 reads CATSEGDRAAKNIQYF. The CDR3 DNA reads TGTGCCACCAGTGAAGGCGACAGGGCAGCCAAAAACATTCAGTACTTC.

The rearrangement links TRBV9 to TRBJ1-4; no clear D gene. Germline CDR1 is SGDLS and CDR2 is YYNGEE. V dropped 3 bases and J dropped 13 bases, with 28 bases sitting between them. CDR3 length equals 17 residues. The CDR3 DNA reads as TGTGCCAGCAGCGGACCCCTCGTCCAACTCTCCGGGGAAGGACTGTTTTTT. This translates into CASSGPLVQLSGEGLFF.

This chain joins TRBV2 and TRBJ1-1, with 8 nucleotides matching TRBD1. In germline, CDR1 is SNHLY, CDR2 FYNNEI. The ends lost 10 bases at V and 5 bases at J; junction bases unmatched: 6. CDR3 size: 12 residues. CDR3 sequence reads: CATTGDETEAFF. Written as DNA, the CDR3 is TGTGCCACGACAGGGGATGAAACTGAAGCTTTCTTT. Combining the CDR3 with reference TRBV2 and TRBJ1-1 gives the whole variable domain EPEVTQTPSHQVTQMGQEVILRCVPISNHLYFYWYRQILGQKVEFLVSFYNNEISEKSEIFDDQFSVERPDGSNFTLKIRSTKLEDSAMYFCATTGDETEAFFGQGTRLTVV.

This clone was seen only once. The chain links TRBV29-1 to TRBJ1-5, with D perhaps TRBD1 (5 bases). Germline V gives CDR1 SQVTM, CDR2 ANQGSEA. This CDR3 contains 17 residues. The V end lost 2 bases, the J end lost 6 bases, and 23 bases lay between the germline ends. CDR3: CSVEKRPGKAFGQPQHF. Here the CDR3 DNA reads TGCAGCGTTGAAAAACGGCCAGGGAAGGCTTTTGGTCAGCCCCAGCATTTT.

This sequence joins TRBV7-9 and TRBJ2-7; possibly TRBD1 for D (6 bases). Germline V gene data show CDR1 as SEHNR and CDR2 as FQNEAQ (reference sequence). Trimming cost V 1 base and J 2 bases, with 15 bases left between them. This CDR3 region has 16 residues. As DNA, the CDR3 is TGTGCCAGCAGCTTAGGCCCTTTGGACAGCCCCTACGAGCAGTACTTC. It yields the protein CASSLGPLDSPYEQYF. The variable domain in full, with the rest retrieved from reference TRBV7-9 and TRBJ2-7, is DTGVSQNPRHKITKRGQNVTFRCDPISEHNRLYWYRQTLGQGPEFLTYFQNEAQLEKSRLLSDRFSAERPKGSFSTLEIQRTEQGDSAMYLCASSLGPLDSPYEQYFGPGTRLTVT.

The rearrangement links TRBV18 to TRBJ1-4; 8 bases map to TRBD1. V lost 0 bases to trimming and J lost 10 bases; unmatched junction nucleotides: 7. Germline assignment: CDR1 KGHSH and CDR2 LQKENI. CDR3 size: 15 residues. CDR3 protein: CASSPPTGGQGKLFF. CDR3 sequence (DNA): TGTGCCAGCTCACCACCCACAGGGGGTCAGGGAAAACTGTTTTTT.

V and J are TRBV2 and TRBJ2-2; D possibly corresponds to TRBD2 (5 bases). Deletions cut 8 bases from V and 0 bases from J, with 10 bases between. From germline, CDR1 is SNHLY and CDR2 FYNNEI. The CDR3 has 14 residues. The CDR3 coding sequence is TGTGCCAGCGAGGGCGTAGCGAACACCGGGGAGCTGTTTTTT. Amino acids: CASEGVANTGELFF.

Concerning this clone itself: Other DNA sequences in this specimen translate into the identical CDR3. The CDR3 nucleotides read TGTGCCATCAGTGAGTCTAGCTACGAGCAGTACTTC. Protein sequence: CAISESSYEQYF. This chain links TRBV10-3 with TRBJ2-7; unclear D gene. This CDR3 is built from 12 residues. V shed 0 bases and J shed 3 bases, with 3 bases lying between them. Germline V lookup: CDR1 ENHRY, CDR2 SYGVKD.

The chain carries TRBV2 and TRBJ1-3, with TRBD1 as a possible D gene (5 bases). Germline CDR1 and CDR2: SNHLY and FYNNEI. The V end lost 8 bases, the J end lost 7 bases, and 18 bases lay between the germline ends. CDR3 length: 14 amino acids. The CDR3 DNA is TGTGCCAGCGGGGCCCCTGCCCTGAGGAACACCATATATTTT. This gives the protein CASGAPALRNTIYF.

The rearrangement uses TRBV7-2 and TRBJ2-5; 10 bases are a match to TRBD2. CDR1 SGHTA and CDR2 FQGNSA come from the germline V gene. CDR3 length: 16 amino acids. V trimming: 5 bases; J trimming: 5 bases; junction bases outside the gene matches: 11. CDR3 DNA: TGTGCCAGCAGCCCGCTCCTAGCGGGGGCCGGGGAGACCCAGTACTTC. Translation: CASSPLLAGAGETQYF.

The chain is built from TRBV18 and TRBJ2-3; 7 bases line up with TRBD2. In germline, CDR1 is KGHSH, CDR2 LQKENI. This CDR3 is built from 14 residues. Losses at the gene ends were 1 base for V and 4 bases for J; bases not matched to a gene: 2. The CDR3 is CASSPQGGADTQYF. The CDR3 nucleotides read TGTGCCAGCTCACCACAGGGAGGGGCAGATACGCAGTATTTT.